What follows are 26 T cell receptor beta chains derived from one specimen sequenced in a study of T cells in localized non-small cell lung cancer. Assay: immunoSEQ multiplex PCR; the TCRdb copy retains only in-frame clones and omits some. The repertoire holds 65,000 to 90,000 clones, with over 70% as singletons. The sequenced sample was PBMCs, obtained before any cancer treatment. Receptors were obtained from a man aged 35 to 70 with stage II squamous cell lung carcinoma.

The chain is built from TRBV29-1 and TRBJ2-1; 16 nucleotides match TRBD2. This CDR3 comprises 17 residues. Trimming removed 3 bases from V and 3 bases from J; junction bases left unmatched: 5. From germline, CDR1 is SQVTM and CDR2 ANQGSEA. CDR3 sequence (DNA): TGCAGCGTTGACGGGACTAGCGGGAGGGAAAACTACAATGAGCAGTTCTTC. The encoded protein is CSVDGTSGRENYNEQFF.

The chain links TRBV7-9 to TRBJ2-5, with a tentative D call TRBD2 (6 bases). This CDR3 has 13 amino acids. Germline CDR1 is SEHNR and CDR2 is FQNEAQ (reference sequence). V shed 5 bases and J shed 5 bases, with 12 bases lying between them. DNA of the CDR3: TGTGCCAGCAGCCAACTAGCCCGTGAGACCCAGTACTTC. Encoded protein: CASSQLARETQYF.

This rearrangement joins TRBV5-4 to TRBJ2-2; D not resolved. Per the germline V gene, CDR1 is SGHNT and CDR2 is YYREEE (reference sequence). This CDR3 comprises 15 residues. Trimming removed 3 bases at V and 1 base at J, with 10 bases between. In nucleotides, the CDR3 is TGTGCCAGCAGCTCGCCCGCAAGGAACACCGGGGAGCTGTTTTTT. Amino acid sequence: CASSSPARNTGELFF.

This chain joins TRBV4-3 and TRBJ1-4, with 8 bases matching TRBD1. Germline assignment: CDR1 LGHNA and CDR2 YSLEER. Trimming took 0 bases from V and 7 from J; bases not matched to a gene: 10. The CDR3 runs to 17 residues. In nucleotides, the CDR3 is TGCGCCAGCAGCCAAGACAGAGTTGACAGGGGACGTGAAAAACTGTTTTTT. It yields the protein CASSQDRVDRGREKLFF.

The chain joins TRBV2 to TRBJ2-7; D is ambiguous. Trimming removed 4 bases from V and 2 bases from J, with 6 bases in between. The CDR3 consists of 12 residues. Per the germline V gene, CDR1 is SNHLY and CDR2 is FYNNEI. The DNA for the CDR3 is TGTGCCAGCAGTGTCGGCCCCTACGAGCAGTACTTC. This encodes CASSVGPYEQYF.

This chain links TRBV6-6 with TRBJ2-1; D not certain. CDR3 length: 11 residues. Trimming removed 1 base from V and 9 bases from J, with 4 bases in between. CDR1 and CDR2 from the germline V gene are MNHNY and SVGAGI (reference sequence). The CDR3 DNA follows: TGTGCCAGCAGTTACTATGTTGAGCAGTTCTTC. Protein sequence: CASSYYVEQFF.

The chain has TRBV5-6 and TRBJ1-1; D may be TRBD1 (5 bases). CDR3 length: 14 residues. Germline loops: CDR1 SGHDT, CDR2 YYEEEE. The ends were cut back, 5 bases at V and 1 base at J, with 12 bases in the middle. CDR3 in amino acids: CASRPYGANTEAFF. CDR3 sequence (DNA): TGTGCCAGCAGACCCTATGGGGCGAACACTGAAGCTTTCTTT.

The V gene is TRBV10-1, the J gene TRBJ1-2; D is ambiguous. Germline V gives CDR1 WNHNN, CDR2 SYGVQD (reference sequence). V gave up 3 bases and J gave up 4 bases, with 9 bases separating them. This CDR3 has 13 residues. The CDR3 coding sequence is TGCGCCAGCAGTGACGACGGTTCCTATGGCTACACCTTC. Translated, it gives CASSDDGSYGYTF.

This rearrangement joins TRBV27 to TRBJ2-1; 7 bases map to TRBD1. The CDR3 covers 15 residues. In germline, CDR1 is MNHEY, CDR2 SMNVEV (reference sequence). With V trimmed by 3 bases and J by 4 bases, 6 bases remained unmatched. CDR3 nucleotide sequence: TGTGCCAGCAGTTTCCGCGACAGGGCTTACAATGAGCAGTTCTTC. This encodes CASSFRDRAYNEQFF.

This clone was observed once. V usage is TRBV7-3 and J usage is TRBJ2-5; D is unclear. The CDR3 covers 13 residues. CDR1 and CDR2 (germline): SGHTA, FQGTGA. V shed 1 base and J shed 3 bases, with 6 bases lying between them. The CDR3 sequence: CASSLSQEETQYF. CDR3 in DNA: TGTGCCAGCAGCTTAAGCCAAGAAGAGACCCAGTACTTC.

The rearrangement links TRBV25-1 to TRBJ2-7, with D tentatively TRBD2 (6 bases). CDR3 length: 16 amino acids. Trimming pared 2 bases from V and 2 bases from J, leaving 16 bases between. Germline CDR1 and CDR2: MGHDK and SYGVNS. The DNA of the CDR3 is TGTGCCAGCAGTGAACGCGGGGTGGAGGTTCCCTACGAGCAGTACTTC. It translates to CASSERGVEVPYEQYF.

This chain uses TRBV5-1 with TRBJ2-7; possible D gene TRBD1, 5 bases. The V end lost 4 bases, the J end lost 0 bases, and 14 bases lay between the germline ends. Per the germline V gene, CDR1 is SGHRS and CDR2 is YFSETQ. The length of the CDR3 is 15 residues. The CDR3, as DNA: TGCGCCAGCAGCACCGGACATACCGCCTCCTACGAGCAGTACTTC. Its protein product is CASSTGHTASYEQYF. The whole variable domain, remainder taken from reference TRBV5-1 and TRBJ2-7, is KAGVTQTPRYLIKTRGQQVTLSCSPISGHRSVSWYQQTPGQGLQFLFEYFSETQRNKGNFPGRFSGRQFSNSRSEMNVSTLELGDSALYLCASSTGHTASYEQYFGPGTRLTVT.

The CDR3 loop is CASGEGWGETQYF. CDR3 coding DNA: TGTGCTAGTGGAGAGGGTTGGGGCGAGACCCAGTACTTC. V usage is TRBV12-5 and J usage is TRBJ2-5, with D tentatively TRBD1 or TRBD2 (5 bases each). CDR1 is LGHNT and CDR2 is FRNRAP in the germline V gene. V lost 6 bases and J lost 5, with 13 bases in between. This CDR3 is 13 amino acids long.

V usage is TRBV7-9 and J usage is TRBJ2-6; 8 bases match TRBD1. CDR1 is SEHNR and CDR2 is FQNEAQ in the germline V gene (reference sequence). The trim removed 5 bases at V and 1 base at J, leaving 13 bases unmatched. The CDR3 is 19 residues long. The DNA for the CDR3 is TGTGCCAGCAGCCCCGACTCCCGCAGGGGGCGGTCTGGGGCCAACGTCCTGACTTTC. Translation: CASSPDSRRGRSGANVLTF.

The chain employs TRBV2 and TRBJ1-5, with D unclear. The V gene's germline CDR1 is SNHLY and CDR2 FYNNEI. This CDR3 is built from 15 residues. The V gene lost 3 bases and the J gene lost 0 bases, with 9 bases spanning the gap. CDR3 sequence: CASSDRRNSNQPQHF. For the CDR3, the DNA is TGTGCCAGCAGTGATCGGAGAAATAGCAATCAGCCCCAGCATTTT.

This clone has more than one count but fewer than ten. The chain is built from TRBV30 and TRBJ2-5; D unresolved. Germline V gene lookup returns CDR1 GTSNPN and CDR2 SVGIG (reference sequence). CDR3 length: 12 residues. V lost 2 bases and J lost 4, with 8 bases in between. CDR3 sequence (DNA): TGTGCCTGGAGTCCCCAGCGAGAGACCCAGTACTTC. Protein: CAWSPQRETQYF. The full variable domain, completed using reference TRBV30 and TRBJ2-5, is SQTIHQWPATLVQPVGSPLSLECTVEGTSNPNLYWYRQAAGRGLQLLFYSVGIGQISSEVPQNLSASRPQDRQFILSSKKLLLSDSGFYLCAWSPQRETQYFGPGTRLLVL.

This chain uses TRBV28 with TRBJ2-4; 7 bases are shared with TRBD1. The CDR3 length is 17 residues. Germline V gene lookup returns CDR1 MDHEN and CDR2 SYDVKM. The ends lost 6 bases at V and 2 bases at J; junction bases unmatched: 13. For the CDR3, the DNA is TGTGCCAGCAGCCCCCTCCCGGGAAGGGGGCCCAAAAACATTCAGTACTTC. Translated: CASSPLPGRGPKNIQYF.

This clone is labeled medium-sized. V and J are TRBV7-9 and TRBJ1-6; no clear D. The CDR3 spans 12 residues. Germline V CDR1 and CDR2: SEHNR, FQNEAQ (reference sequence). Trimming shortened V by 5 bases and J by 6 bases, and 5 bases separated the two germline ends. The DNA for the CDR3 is TGTGCCAGCAGCCCCTCTAATTCACCCCTCCACTTT. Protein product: CASSPSNSPLHF.

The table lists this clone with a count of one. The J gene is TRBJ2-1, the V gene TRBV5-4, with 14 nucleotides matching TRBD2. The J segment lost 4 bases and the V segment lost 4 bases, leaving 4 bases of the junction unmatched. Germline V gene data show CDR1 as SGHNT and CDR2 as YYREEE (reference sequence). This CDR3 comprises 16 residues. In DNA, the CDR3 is TGTGCCAGCAGCGCCGGGACTAGCGGGAGTTACAATGAGCAGTTCTTC. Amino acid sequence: CASSAGTSGSYNEQFF.

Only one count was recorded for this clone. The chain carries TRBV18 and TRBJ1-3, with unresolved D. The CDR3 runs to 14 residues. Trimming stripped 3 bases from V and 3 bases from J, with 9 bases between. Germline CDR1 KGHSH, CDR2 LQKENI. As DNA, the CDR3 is TGTGCCAGCTCACCGGGGTTCGGTGGAAACACCATATATTTT. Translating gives CASSPGFGGNTIYF. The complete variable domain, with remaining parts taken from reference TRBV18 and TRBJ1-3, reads NAGVMQNPRHLVRRRGQEARLRCSPMKGHSHVYWYRQLPEEGLKFMVYLQKENIIDESGMPKERFSAEFPKEGPSILRIQQVVRGDSAAYFCASSPGFGGNTIYFGEGSWLTVV.

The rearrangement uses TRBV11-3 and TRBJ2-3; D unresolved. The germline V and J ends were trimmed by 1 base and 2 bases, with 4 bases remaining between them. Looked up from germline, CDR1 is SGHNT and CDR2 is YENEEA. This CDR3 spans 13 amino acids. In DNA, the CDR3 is TGTGCCAGCAGCTTAGGTGCCACAGATACGCAGTATTTT. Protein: CASSLGATDTQYF.

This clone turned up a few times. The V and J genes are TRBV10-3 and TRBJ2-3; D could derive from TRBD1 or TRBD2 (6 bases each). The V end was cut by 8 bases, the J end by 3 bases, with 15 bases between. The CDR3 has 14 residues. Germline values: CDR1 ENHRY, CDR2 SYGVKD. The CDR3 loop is CAILRGTSTDTQYF. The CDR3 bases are TGTGCCATCCTGAGGGGGACTTCTACAGATACGCAGTATTTT.

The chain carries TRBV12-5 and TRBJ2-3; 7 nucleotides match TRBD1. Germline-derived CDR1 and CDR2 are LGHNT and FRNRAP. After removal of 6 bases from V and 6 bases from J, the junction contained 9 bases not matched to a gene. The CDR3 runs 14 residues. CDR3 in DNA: TGTGCTAGTGGACGTGGACAGGAGTGGGATACGCAGTATTTT. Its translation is CASGRGQEWDTQYF.

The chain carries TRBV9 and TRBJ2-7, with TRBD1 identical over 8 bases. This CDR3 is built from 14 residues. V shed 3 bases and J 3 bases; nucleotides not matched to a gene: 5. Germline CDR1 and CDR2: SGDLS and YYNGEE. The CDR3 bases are TGTGCCAGCAGCGGGGGGACAGGATACTACGAGCAGTACTTC. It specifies CASSGGTGYYEQYF.

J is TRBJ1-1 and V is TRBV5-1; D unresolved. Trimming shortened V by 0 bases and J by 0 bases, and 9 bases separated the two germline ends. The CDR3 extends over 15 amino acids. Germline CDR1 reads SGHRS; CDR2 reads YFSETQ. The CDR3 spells CASSLGGVMNTEAFF. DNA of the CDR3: TGCGCCAGCAGCTTGGGAGGAGTCATGAACACTGAAGCTTTCTTT.

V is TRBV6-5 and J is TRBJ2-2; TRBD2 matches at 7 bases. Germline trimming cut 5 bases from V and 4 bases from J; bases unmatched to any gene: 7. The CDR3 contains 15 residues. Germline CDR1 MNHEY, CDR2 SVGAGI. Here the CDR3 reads CASSPWRESTGELFF. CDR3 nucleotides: TGTGCCAGCAGTCCCTGGCGGGAGAGCACCGGGGAGCTGTTTTTT.